The subject of this entry is one T cell receptor (beta chain). Sequencing was performed with immunoSEQ multiplex PCR; in TCRdb, only in-frame clones are kept and a portion is missing. Of some 72,000 clones listed, about nine tenths are singletons. Germline lookup yields CDR1 MNHEY and CDR2 SMNVEV (reference sequence). CDR3 length: 13 residues. V lost 6 bases to trimming and J lost 4 bases; unmatched junction nucleotides: 0. The entry originates in a study of blood T cell repertoires in COVID-19. This chain joins TRBV27 and TRBJ2-5; TRBD2 aligns across 12 bases. The TCR sequence derives from a man aged 45-65 years with active or convalescent COVID-19. Sequencing input: peripheral blood. DNA of the CDR3: TGTGCCAGCAGACTAGCGGGGGGAGAGACCCAGTACTTC. Translation gives CASRLAGGETQYF.